This T cell receptor beta chain was observed in a study of PD-1 blockade in classical Hodgkin lymphoma. Whole-study results and caveats: Complete responders started with a diversity level that resembled newly diagnosed patients at baseline. Reports described newly diagnosed patients as having lower baseline TCR diversity than healthy donors.

Relapses following autologous stem cell transplantation were seen in all patients, with brentuximab vedotin exposure varying. A note on this clone: No antigen is known for it.

V shed 0 bases and J shed 4 bases, with 11 bases lying between them. The CDR3 consists of 14 residues. CDR1 is SGHRS, CDR2 YFSETQ, per germline. Measured with immunoSEQ multiplex PCR; TCRdb has only the in-frame clones, and not every one. This repertoire shows about 72,000 clones, just over 90% found once; its top ten account for more than 6.5%. The rearrangement links TRBV5-1 to TRBJ2-7; D gene uncertain. The sequencing here drew on peripheral blood mononuclear cells (PBMCs), taken at baseline. The TCR originated in a human donor with classical Hodgkin lymphoma. Here the CDR3 DNA reads TGCGCCAGCAGCTTGGAGGTTAGCTTGTACGAGCAGTACTTC. Protein: CASSLEVSLYEQYF.